One TCR beta chain is described in this entry. What it binds is unknown. Germline values: CDR1 LNHDA, CDR2 SQIVND (reference sequence). The CDR3 runs to 15 residues. The V and J ends lost 6 bases and 4 bases respectively, with 18 bases between them. The sample comes from a study of shared clonotypes between healthy human individuals. Across the whole study: CD4 naive and memory got three plates each, CD8 naive two, CD8 memory one.

Authors' processing steps: Junction-only sequences without quality scores were provided by ImmunoSEQ, so filtering was different. The data were produced by immunoSEQ multiplex PCR, yet TCRdb's version contains in-frame clones alone and is incomplete. That table supplies the V and J calls and clone size; D and trimming were determined from the DNA. The data show 300,000 to 400,000 clones, 73% seen once. Points from the study as a whole: The study found lower generation probabilities in non-shared clonotypes than in those shared by all four donors. Between a few donors, naive CD4 clonotypes were shared at a level of around 5.2%.

J is TRBJ1-2 and V is TRBV19; D perhaps matches TRBD1 (6 bases). The sample was memory CD4+ T cells sorted from blood. The subset here: CD45RA-negative fraction. The clonotype originates from a man younger than 45 in good health. CDR3 in DNA: TGTGCCAGTAGACCTACAGGGCAAAACCGCTATGGCTACACCTTC. Translation: CASRPTGQNRYGYTF.